Below are 5 T cell receptor beta chains sequenced from a single sample in a study of T cells after yellow fever vaccination. TCRdb analysed the 5' RACE reads with MiXCR anew, one entry per CDR3 protein. Of 510,000 or so distinct CDR3 sequences detected, about 19% appear once; the ten largest clones hold roughly an eighth. Sequencing was performed on PBMCs, taken 15 days after the yellow fever booster vaccination. The receptors stem from a man younger than 45 who received the YFV17D yellow fever vaccine.

This clonotype was seen once. V usage is TRBV11-2 and J usage is TRBJ2-3; D not certain. Per the germline V gene, CDR1 is SGHAT and CDR2 is FQNNGV. V lost 4 bases and J lost 2, with 16 bases in between. This CDR3 spans 16 amino acids. The DNA of the CDR3 is TGTGCCAGCAGCTCCCCAGGTGTTGTAGTCACAGATACGCAGTATTTT. Its protein is CASSSPGVVVTDTQYF.

The V and J genes are TRBV20-1 and TRBJ2-5; 10 bases are shared with TRBD2. J lost 5 bases, V lost 5 bases, and 8 bases had no gene match. Germline assignment: CDR1 DFQATT and CDR2 SNEGSKA (reference sequence). This CDR3 has 14 amino acids. The CDR3 coding sequence is TGCAGTGCTCTTCCCCCAGCGGGAGGGGAGACCCAGTACTTC. Translating it yields CSALPPAGGETQYF.

This clonotype occurred a few times. The chain is built from TRBV6-5 and TRBJ1-1; D uncertain. CDR3 length: 14 amino acids. Trimming left V 0 bases short and J 8 bases short, with 13 bases between. The germline V gene encodes CDR1 MNHEY and CDR2 SVGAGI. The CDR3, as DNA: TGTGCCAGCAGTTACTCTTACCCGGGAGCGGAAGCTTTCTTT. It yields the protein CASSYSYPGAEAFF.

The chain recombines TRBV4-3 with TRBJ2-3; 7 nucleotides align to TRBD2. From germline, CDR1 is LGHNA and CDR2 YSLEER. The J segment lost 5 bases and the V segment lost 0 bases, leaving 2 bases of the junction unmatched. The CDR3 is 14 residues long. Here the CDR3 reads CASSQEKRGDTQYF. In DNA, the CDR3 is TGCGCCAGCAGCCAAGAAAAGCGGGGAGATACGCAGTATTTT.

This clonotype has a handful of counts. The V call is TRBV18, the J call TRBJ2-3; 10 bases line up with TRBD1. The CDR3 is 15 residues long. Germline V gene sequence: CDR1 KGHSH, CDR2 LQKENI. The junction had 2 bases not matched to a gene; V was cut back by 5 bases and J by 0 bases. CDR3 nucleotides: TGTGCCAGCTCATCGGGACAGGGGAGCACAGATACGCAGTATTTT. Protein: CASSSGQGSTDTQYF.